This TCR beta chain emerged from a study of shared clonotypes between healthy human individuals. CDR1 is SEHNR and CDR2 is FQNEAQ in the germline V gene (reference sequence). Trimming shortened V by 8 bases and J by 2 bases, and 16 bases separated the two germline ends. The CDR3 is 14 amino acids. The table came from immunoSEQ multiplex PCR; TCRdb's copy has only in-frame clones and leaves some out. This sample has some 1 million clones, with about 75% found just once. Input material: memory CD4+ T cells sorted from blood. Sample subset: CD45RA-negative fraction. This rearrangement joins TRBV7-9 to TRBJ2-7, with D tentatively TRBD1 (5 bases). This TCR derives from a man between 18 and 35 years old in good health. Here the CDR3 DNA reads TGTGCCAGCGGCTCAGGGATTACTACCTACGAGCAGTACTTC. Its translation: CASGSGITTYEQYF.